This T cell receptor beta chain is drawn from a study of Ad26.COV2.S vaccination and SARS-CoV-2 variants. Overall study context: Once or twice, 56 days apart, Ad26.COV2.S was delivered intramuscularly.

This table comes from immunoSEQ multiplex PCR, and its TCRdb copy is limited to in-frame clones, with some not included. Of hundreds of thousands of clones in the sample, 75% to 90% were seen once. Whole-study findings and limits: Possibly, TCR breadth and depth analyses underestimated total T cell responses. Breadth measured for non-spike TCRs was similar across vaccine and placebo recipients.

The germline V and J ends were trimmed by 3 bases and 4 bases, with 9 bases remaining between them. Germline loops: CDR1 MRHNA, CDR2 SNTAGT. This CDR3 is 13 amino acids long. Treatment described: roughly 18 received Ad26.COV2.S at low or high dose, single or two shots; about 5 received placebo; per-sample allocation not given. Specimen acquisition occurred on day 63 following the initial vaccine or placebo injection. Ad26 vector vaccine expressed Wuhan-strain SARS-CoV-2 spike. Worth noting for this clone: Its antigen remains unknown.

Specimen: peripheral blood, collected in a trial of Ad26.COV2.S vaccine versus placebo. This TCR derives from a person aged 18-65 years who received the Ad26.COV2.S COVID-19 vaccine or a placebo. The chain joins TRBV6-4 to TRBJ1-1, with no clear D. The CDR3 here is CASSDQRGTEAFF. CDR3 DNA sequence: TGTGCCAGCAGTGATCAACGAGGCACTGAAGCTTTCTTT.